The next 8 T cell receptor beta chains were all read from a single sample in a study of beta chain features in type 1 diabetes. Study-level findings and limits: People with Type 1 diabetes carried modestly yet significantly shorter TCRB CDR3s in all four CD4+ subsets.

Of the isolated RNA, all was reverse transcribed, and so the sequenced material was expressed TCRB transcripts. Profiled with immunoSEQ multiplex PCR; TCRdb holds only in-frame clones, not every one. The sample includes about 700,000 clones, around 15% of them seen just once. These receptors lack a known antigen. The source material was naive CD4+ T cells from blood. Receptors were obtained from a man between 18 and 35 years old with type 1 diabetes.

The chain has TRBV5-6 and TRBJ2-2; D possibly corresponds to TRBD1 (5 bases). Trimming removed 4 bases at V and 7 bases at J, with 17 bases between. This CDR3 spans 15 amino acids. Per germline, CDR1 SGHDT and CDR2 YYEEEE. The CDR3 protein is CASSPLWGHGGELFF. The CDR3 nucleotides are TGTGCCAGCAGCCCCCTTTGGGGCCACGGCGGGGAGCTGTTTTTT.

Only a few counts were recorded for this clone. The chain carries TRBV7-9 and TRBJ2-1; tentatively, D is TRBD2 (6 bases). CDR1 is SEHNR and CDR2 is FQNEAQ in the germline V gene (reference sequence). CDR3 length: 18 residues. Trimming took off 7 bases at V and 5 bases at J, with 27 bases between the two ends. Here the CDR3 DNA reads TGTGCCAGCACCATAAATATTAGATCGAGGGGACTTCACAATGAGCAGTTCTTC. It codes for CASTINIRSRGLHNEQFF.

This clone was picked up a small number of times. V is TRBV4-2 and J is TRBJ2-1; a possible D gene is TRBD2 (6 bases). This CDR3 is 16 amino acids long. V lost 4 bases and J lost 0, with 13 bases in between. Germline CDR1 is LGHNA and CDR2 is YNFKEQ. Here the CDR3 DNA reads TGTGCCAGCAGCCGACCGGGACTGGGCTCCTACAATGAGCAGTTCTTC. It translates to CASSRPGLGSYNEQFF.

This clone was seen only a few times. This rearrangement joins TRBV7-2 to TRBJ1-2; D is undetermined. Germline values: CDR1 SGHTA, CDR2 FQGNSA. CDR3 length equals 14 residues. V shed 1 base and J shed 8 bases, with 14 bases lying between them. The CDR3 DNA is TGTGCCAGCAGCTTAGAGTTAGGGCTCCGGGGCTACACCTTC. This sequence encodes CASSLELGLRGYTF. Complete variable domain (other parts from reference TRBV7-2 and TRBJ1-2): GAGVSQSPSNKVTEKGKDVELRCDPISGHTALYWYRQSLGQGLEFLIYFQGNSAPDKSGLPSDRFSAERTGGSVSTLTIQRTQQEDSAVYLCASSLELGLRGYTFGSGTRLTVV.

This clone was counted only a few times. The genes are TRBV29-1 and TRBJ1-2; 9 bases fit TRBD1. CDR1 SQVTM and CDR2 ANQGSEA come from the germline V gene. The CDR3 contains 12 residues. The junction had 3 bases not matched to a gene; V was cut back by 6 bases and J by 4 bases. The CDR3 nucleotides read TGCAGCGTCCGGGACAGGGCCTATGGCTACACCTTC. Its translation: CSVRDRAYGYTF.

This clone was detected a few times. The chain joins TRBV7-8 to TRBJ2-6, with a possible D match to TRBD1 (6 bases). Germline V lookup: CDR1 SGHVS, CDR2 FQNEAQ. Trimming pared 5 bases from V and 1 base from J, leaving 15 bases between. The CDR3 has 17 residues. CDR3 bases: TGTGCCAGCAGCCCAGGGGCCTCCATATCTGGGGCCAACGTCCTGACTTTC. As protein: CASSPGASISGANVLTF.

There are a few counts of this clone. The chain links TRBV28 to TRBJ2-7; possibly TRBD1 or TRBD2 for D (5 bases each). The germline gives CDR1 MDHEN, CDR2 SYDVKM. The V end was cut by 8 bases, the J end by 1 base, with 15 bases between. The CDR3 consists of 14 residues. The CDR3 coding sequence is TGTGCCAGCTGCTTAGGGACGGTATCCTACGAGCAGTACTTC. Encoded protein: CASCLGTVSYEQYF. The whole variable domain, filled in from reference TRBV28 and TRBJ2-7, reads DVKVTQSSRYLVKRTGEKVFLECVQDMDHENMFWYRQDPGLGLRLIYFSYDVKMKEKGDIPEGYSVSREKKERFSLILESASTNQTSMYLCASCLGTVSYEQYFGPGTRLTVT.

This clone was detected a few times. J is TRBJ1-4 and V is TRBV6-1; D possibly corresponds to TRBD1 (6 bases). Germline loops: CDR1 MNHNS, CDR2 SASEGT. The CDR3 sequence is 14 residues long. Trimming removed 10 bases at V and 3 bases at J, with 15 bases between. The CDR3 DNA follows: TGTGCCACCGCGGGGGGCGGACCTAATGAAAAACTGTTTTTT. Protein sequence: CATAGGGPNEKLFF.